This entry lists 20 T cell receptor beta chains sequenced from one sample in a study of T-cell reconstitution after alpha-beta-depleted transplantation in children. Preparing the TCRbeta library involved the use of unique molecular identifiers. TCRdb fed the PCR reads into MiXCR, producing one record per CDR3 protein. The profile shows about 640,000 distinct CDR3 sequences, roughly 15% of them singletons. Sequenced here: PBMCs from the stem cell graft donor, sampled from the stem cell graft. The receptor source for this set is a human donor who donated a stem cell graft to a child with acute myeloid leukemia.

This clonotype has more than one count but fewer than ten. The chain combines TRBV6-1 with TRBJ2-7, with D hard to call. Germline assignment: CDR1 MNHNS and CDR2 SASEGT. The V end was cut by 7 bases, the J end by 5 bases, with 15 bases between. The CDR3 sequence is 13 residues long. The CDR3: CASTSPTGNEQYV. Here the CDR3 DNA reads TGTGCCAGCACCTCCCCGACCGGTAACGAGCAGTACGTC.

Ten or more counts support this clonotype. V gene TRBV15 combines with J gene TRBJ1-4; 7 nucleotides align to TRBD1. Germline CDR1 reads LNHNV; CDR2 reads YYDKDF (reference sequence). J was trimmed by 5 bases and V by 0 bases; bases with no gene match: 9. CDR3 length: 17 residues. CDR3 residues: CATSRDGGTEVNEKLFF. Here the CDR3 DNA reads TGTGCCACCAGCAGAGATGGTGGGACAGAGGTGAATGAAAAACTGTTTTTT.

The gene calls are TRBV6-1 and TRBJ2-7; 7 bases fit TRBD1. Unmatched junction bases numbered 15, after V lost 7 bases and J lost 6 bases. This CDR3 contains 15 residues. CDR1 and CDR2 (germline): MNHNS, SASEGT. CDR3 nucleotides: TGTGCCAGCACCCAGGCCCCCGACAGGGCGGGCGAGCAGTACGTC. It codes for CASTQAPDRAGEQYV.

This clonotype was observed a handful of times. The gene calls are TRBV6-1 and TRBJ1-4; 7 bases agree with TRBD1. There are 15 residues in the CDR3. The germline gives CDR1 MNHNS, CDR2 SASEGT. The V and J ends lost 7 bases and 4 bases, in that order; junction bases with no gene match: 9. The CDR3, as DNA: TGTGCCAGCAAGGTCAGGGGGAACAATAATGAAAAACTGTTTTTT. Residues: CASKVRGNNNEKLFF.

This clonotype was found a few times. V gene TRBV7-9 combines with J gene TRBJ2-1, with D possibly TRBD1 on 6 matching bases. The V end lost 5 bases, the J end lost 6 bases, and 20 bases lay between the germline ends. Per the germline V gene, CDR1 is SEHNR and CDR2 is FQNEAQ (reference sequence). The CDR3 has 16 amino acids. CDR3 bases: TGTGCCAGCAGCCCACGCTCGACAGGTATGGGCAATGAGCAGTTCTTC. This sequence encodes CASSPRSTGMGNEQFF.

This clonotype has a count of ten or more. The rearrangement uses TRBV20-1 and TRBJ1-1; 8 positions match TRBD1. This CDR3 contains 14 residues. V shed 6 bases and J 3 bases; nucleotides not matched to a gene: 9. Germline lookup yields CDR1 DFQATT and CDR2 SNEGSKA (reference sequence). CDR3 residues: CSAPNDRGYTEAFF. The CDR3 nucleotides read TGCAGTGCCCCAAATGACAGGGGATACACTGAAGCTTTCTTT.

This clonotype was recorded at least ten times. An end of the junction does not agree with germline; a read error may underlie this. V gene TRBV20-1 combines with J gene TRBJ2-1; 8 nucleotides line up with TRBD2. Germline CDR1 reads DFQATT; CDR2 reads SNEGSKA (reference sequence). The CDR3 length is 15 residues. CDR3 in DNA: TGCAGTGCAAGAGGAACGGGGGGGGTGTACAATTTGCAGTTCTTC. It translates to CSARGTGGVYNLQFF.

This clonotype was found many times. The chain combines TRBV20-1 with TRBJ1-1; D is possibly TRBD1 (5 bases). Germline V lookup: CDR1 DFQATT, CDR2 SNEGSKA (reference sequence). This CDR3 spans 12 amino acids. The CDR3 loop reads CSVTRGGTEAFF. The CDR3 DNA is TGCAGCGTCACGAGGGGAGGCACTGAAGCTTTCTTT.

This clonotype was picked up many times. This chain links TRBV20-1 with TRBJ1-2, with D maybe TRBD1 (6 bases). Trimming pared 0 bases from V and 5 bases from J, leaving 7 bases between. CDR1 is DFQATT, CDR2 SNEGSKA, per germline (reference sequence). This CDR3 spans 12 amino acids. This CDR3 is CSARETGYGYTF. CDR3 in DNA: TGCAGTGCTAGAGAGACAGGTTATGGCTACACCTTC.

This clonotype was picked up a small number of times. The chain combines TRBV4-3 with TRBJ2-4, with a tentative D call TRBD1 (6 bases). This CDR3 has 16 residues. CDR1 is LGHNA and CDR2 is YSLEER in the germline V gene. The germline V and J ends were trimmed by 0 bases and 3 bases, with 12 bases remaining between them. The CDR3 region has the DNA TGCGCCAGCAGCCAAGACACTCGAGGGGGCAAAAACATTCAGTACTTC. Residues: CASSQDTRGGKNIQYF.

This clonotype was observed at least ten times. The J gene is TRBJ2-5, the V gene TRBV7-2; TRBD2 might be the D (6 bases). CDR3 length equals 15 residues. Germline CDR1 and CDR2: SGHTA and FQGNSA. The germline V and J ends were trimmed by 1 base and 2 bases, with 11 bases remaining between them. The CDR3 sequence: CASSLGGSGQETQYF. CDR3 DNA: TGTGCCAGCAGCTTAGGGGGTAGCGGTCAAGAGACCCAGTACTTC. The variable domain in full, with the rest retrieved from reference TRBV7-2 and TRBJ2-5, is GAGVSQSPSNKVTEKGKDVELRCDPISGHTALYWYRQSLGQGLEFLIYFQGNSAPDKSGLPSDRFSAERTGGSVSTLTIQRTQQEDSAVYLCASSLGGSGQETQYFGPGTRLLVL.

This clonotype was detected only a few times. The rearrangement uses TRBV5-1 and TRBJ2-3, with TRBD2 matching over 12 bases. The length of the CDR3 is 19 residues. Germline V gene data show CDR1 as SGHRS and CDR2 as YFSETQ. Germline trimming cut 1 base from V and 4 bases from J; bases unmatched to any gene: 13. CDR3 protein: CASSLILAGGLDGPDTQYF. CDR3 sequence (DNA): TGCGCCAGCAGCTTGATCCTAGCGGGGGGGCTGGATGGTCCAGATACGCAGTATTTT.

This clonotype was seen many times. The chain has TRBV20-1 and TRBJ2-1; D is possibly TRBD2 (5 bases). Germline assignment: CDR1 DFQATT and CDR2 SNEGSKA (reference sequence). This CDR3 has 15 amino acids. V lost 0 bases and J lost 6, with 15 bases in between. This CDR3 reads CSARDGLPAVNEQFF. The CDR3 nucleotides are TGCAGTGCTAGAGATGGACTTCCAGCGGTCAATGAGCAGTTCTTC.

This clonotype was counted at least ten times. The chain is built from TRBV20-1 and TRBJ1-1; no firm D call. CDR3 length: 13 residues. The germline CDR1 and CDR2 sequences are DFQATT and SNEGSKA (reference sequence). The CDR3 DNA sequence: TGCAGGGCGCGGGCTTCATGGGGCACTGAAGCTTTCTTT. Encoded protein: CRARASWGTEAFF.

This clonotype appeared once. V and J are TRBV14 and TRBJ2-7; no firm D call. Germline V gives CDR1 SGHDN, CDR2 FVKESK. V dropped 1 base and J dropped 3 bases, with 10 bases sitting between them. The CDR3 is 14 residues long. In nucleotides, the CDR3 is TGTGCCAGCAGCCAAGGAAAGGGAATCTACGAGCAGTACGTC. This encodes CASSQGKGIYEQYV.

This clonotype was seen at least ten times. The chain carries TRBV20-1 and TRBJ2-5, with D hard to call. The V end was cut by 3 bases, the J end by 9 bases, with 8 bases between. Looked up from germline, CDR1 is DFQATT and CDR2 is SNEGSKA (reference sequence). The CDR3 spans 10 residues. This CDR3 is CSASPDAQYF. The DNA for the CDR3 is TGCAGTGCTAGCCCCGATGCCCAGTACTTC.

Of note for this clonotype: A read error may be the cause here, since a much bigger clone is one base away. The chain employs TRBV20-1 and TRBJ1-2; D gene unclear. V lost 2 bases to trimming and J lost 2 bases, with 12 bases between them. This CDR3 is 14 amino acids long. The germline V gene encodes CDR1 DFQATT and CDR2 SNEGSKA (reference sequence). CDR3 protein: CSARRHKINYGYTF. Here the CDR3 DNA reads TGCAGTGCTAGACGACACAAGATCAACTATGGCTACACCTTC.

This clonotype has at least ten counts. V and J are TRBV20-1 and TRBJ1-6; D gene unclear. The CDR3 loop spans 14 amino acids. Per the germline V gene, CDR1 is DFQATT and CDR2 is SNEGSKA (reference sequence). Trimming pared 0 bases from V and 7 bases from J, leaving 10 bases between. CDR3 in DNA: TGCAGTGCTAGAGATCTGGGATCAAATTCACCCCTCCACTTT. Translating gives CSARDLGSNSPLHF.

This clonotype was observed a single time. The chain employs TRBV12-3 or TRBV12-4 and TRBJ1-4; TRBD1 agrees at 12 bases. This CDR3 has 17 amino acids. After removal of 5 bases from V and 9 bases from J, the junction contained 13 bases not matched to a gene. CDR3 loop: CASSPGQGALQSKKLFF. The CDR3 DNA is TGTGCCAGCAGTCCGGGACAGGGGGCCCTACAATCTAAAAAACTGTTTTTT.

This clonotype was seen at least ten times. This chain joins TRBV12-3 or TRBV12-4 and TRBJ1-1; D perhaps matches TRBD1 (5 bases). This CDR3 contains 11 residues. Deletions cut 2 bases from V and 10 bases from J, with 8 bases between. Here the CDR3 reads CASSLRTLAFF. The CDR3 nucleotides read TGTGCCAGCAGTTTAAGGACATTAGCTTTCTTT.